This T cell receptor beta chain was documented in a study of shared clonotypes between healthy human individuals. Study-wide background: Each donor's CD8 memory used one plate, CD8 naive two, each CD4 subset three.

The germline gives CDR1 MNHNY, CDR2 SVGAGI (reference sequence). The CDR3 length is 14 residues. V gave up 0 bases and J gave up 6 bases, with 9 bases separating them. CD45RA-negative memory and CD45RA+ naive subsets were split from the CD4+ cells. The assay was immunoSEQ multiplex PCR, and TCRdb's table has in-frame clones only and misses some. Altogether about 2.4 million clones are present, roughly 93% being singletons, with the ten largest covering more than 0.35%. This clonotype originated in a man younger than 30 in good health. Some clones in this sample may be carry-over from other donors' samples. The specimen was naive CD4+ T cells from PBMCs. Indicated subset: CD45RA+ positively selected. The chain has TRBV6-6 and TRBJ2-1; a weak D match, TRBD2 (5 bases). In nucleotides, the CDR3 is TGTGCCAGCAGTTACTCGGCTAGCAGCAATGAGCAGTTCTTC. It translates to CASSYSASSNEQFF.